This TCR beta chain was retrieved from a study of OX40 agonist ivuxolimab in advanced cancers. Across the whole study: Patients received ivuxolimab, an agonistic anti-OX40 (CD134) antibody. Patients were 82.7% male with ages roughly 23 to 79, mean roughly 64. Findings of the study overall: Among the nonresponders, some also had low normalized T-cell clonal expansion.

In regard to this clone: Its antigen is unknown.

Generated by immunoSEQ multiplex PCR, the TCRdb table keeps only in-frame clones and is missing some. The data show some 140,000 clones, approximately 90% seen once. The CDR3 covers 16 residues. Trimming left V 1 base short and J 2 bases short, with 13 bases between. Germline CDR1 SNHLY, CDR2 FYNNEI. Sequences were derived from CD4+ or CD8+ T cells sorted from blood, sampled in a trial of the OX40 agonist ivuxolimab. J is TRBJ2-3 and V is TRBV2; TRBD2 might be the D (6 bases). The origin of this receptor is an adult with an advanced solid tumor such as melanoma, head and neck, liver or kidney cancer. CDR3 region: CASSEGSAGITDTQYF. CDR3 nucleotide sequence: TGTGCCAGCAGTGAAGGGTCGGCGGGGATCACAGATACGCAGTATTTT.